This is a list of T cell receptor beta chains from one sample in a study of graft-versus-host responses after intestinal transplantation. TCRdb's table, derived via immunoSEQ multiplex PCR, lists solely in-frame clones and lacks some. The sample lists about 110,000 clones; about 92% were seen once. Their specific antigens are unknown. The source material was unstimulated CD4+ T cells sorted from spleen or lymph node cells, sampled before transplant. The receptors derive from a human donor who was the organ donor for an intestinal transplant. Both conserved end residues are part of each CDR3. Each record gives: J gene, D gene, clone size, V gene, CDR3 DNA, CDR3 protein. A D gene is named only where the DNA matches it firmly. Clone size is not always given. Where it is, it says once, few, many or a class for expanded clones.

j_gene: TRBJ2-1
d_gene: TRBD2
abundance: .
v_gene: TRBV29-1
CDR3nt: TGCAGCGGGGAATCTAGCGGGAGGGCCTCCAATGAGCAGTTCTTC
CDR3aa: CSGESSGRASNEQFF

j_gene: TRBJ1-1
d_gene: .
abundance: .
v_gene: TRBV29-1
CDR3nt: TGCAGCGCAAGGGAGGAAGAGGGTGGGGCAGGAGCGGCGGGGACTGAAGCTTTCTTT
CDR3aa: CSAREEEGGAGAAGTEAFF

j_gene: TRBJ2-2
d_gene: TRBD1
abundance: .
v_gene: TRBV19
CDR3nt: TGTGCCAGTAGACACGACCGGGACAGGAACACCGGGGAGCTGTTTTTT
CDR3aa: CASRHDRDRNTGELFF

j_gene: TRBJ1-2
d_gene: .
abundance: .
v_gene: TRBV4-2
CDR3nt: TGTGCCAGCAGCCATTCAAAGGGAGGTGGCTACACCTTC
CDR3aa: CASSHSKGGGYTF

j_gene: TRBJ2-1
d_gene: .
abundance: .
v_gene: TRBV4-1
CDR3nt: TGCGCCAGCAGCCACTGGGGCAGGGACACCTACAATGAGCAGTTCTTC
CDR3aa: CASSHWGRDTYNEQFF

j_gene: TRBJ2-5
d_gene: .
abundance: once
v_gene: TRBV19
CDR3nt: TGTGCCAGTCCGCTCACTCCGGGACACACTAAACTAAAGAGAGAGACCCAGTACTTC
CDR3aa: CASPLTPGHTKLKRETQYF

j_gene: TRBJ2-2
d_gene: .
abundance: .
v_gene: TRBV10-1
CDR3nt: TGCGCCAGCAGGCCCTCGGGGAACACCGGGGAGCTGTTTTTT
CDR3aa: CASRPSGNTGELFF

j_gene: TRBJ2-2
d_gene: TRBD1
abundance: .
v_gene: TRBV5-4
CDR3nt: TGTGCCAGCAGTTACAGGGGGCGCTTCACCGGGGAGCTGTTTTTT
CDR3aa: CASSYRGRFTGELFF

j_gene: TRBJ2-7
d_gene: .
abundance: .
v_gene: TRBV6-5
CDR3nt: TGTGCCAGCAGTTATTACTACGAGCAGTACTTC
CDR3aa: CASSYYYEQYF

j_gene: TRBJ2-3
d_gene: .
abundance: .
v_gene: TRBV4-3
CDR3nt: TGCGCCAGCAGCCTCGAGGGAGGTGGGCCAGATACGCAGTATTTT
CDR3aa: CASSLEGGGPDTQYF

j_gene: TRBJ2-3
d_gene: .
abundance: .
v_gene: TRBV10-3
CDR3nt: TGTGCCATCAGTGAGTCGGGGTTCACAGATACGCAGTATTTT
CDR3aa: CAISESGFTDTQYF

j_gene: TRBJ2-2
d_gene: .
abundance: .
v_gene: TRBV21-1
CDR3nt: TGTGCCAGCAGCAAAAGTAAAGGCTGGAAGTCCGGGGAGCTGTTTTTT
CDR3aa: CASSKSKGWKSGELFF

j_gene: TRBJ2-3
d_gene: TRBD2
abundance: .
v_gene: TRBV19
CDR3nt: TGTGCCACCGGGAGCGGGAGGATTAGTAGCACAGATACGCAGTATTTT
CDR3aa: CATGSGRISSTDTQYF

j_gene: TRBJ1-1
d_gene: .
abundance: .
v_gene: TRBV18
CDR3nt: TGTGCCAGCTCTCCGAACACTGAAGCTTTCTTT
CDR3aa: CASSPNTEAFF

j_gene: TRBJ2-1
d_gene: .
abundance: .
v_gene: TRBV7-8
CDR3nt: TGTGCCAGCAGCACCGAAGGGACACGAGATAATGAGCAGTTCTTC
CDR3aa: CASSTEGTRDNEQFF

j_gene: TRBJ2-5
d_gene: TRBD1
abundance: .
v_gene: TRBV18
CDR3nt: TGTGCCAGCTCACCAAGAACGGGACAGGGACAAGAGACCCAGTACTTC
CDR3aa: CASSPRTGQGQETQYF

j_gene: TRBJ1-1
d_gene: .
abundance: .
v_gene: TRBV6-5
CDR3nt: TGTGCCAGCAGTTACGTTTTTGCGGGGGAAGCTTTCTTT
CDR3aa: CASSYVFAGEAFF

j_gene: TRBJ2-7
d_gene: TRBD2
abundance: .
v_gene: TRBV28
CDR3nt: TGTGCCAGCGGACTAGCGGGAGTAATAGGGGAGTACTTC
CDR3aa: CASGLAGVIGEYF

j_gene: TRBJ1-5
d_gene: .
abundance: .
v_gene: TRBV30
CDR3nt: TGTGCCTGGAGTGTACGTGGAAAACATAGCAATCAGCCCCAGCATTTT
CDR3aa: CAWSVRGKHSNQPQHF

j_gene: TRBJ2-1
d_gene: TRBD2
abundance: .
v_gene: TRBV18
CDR3nt: TGTGCCAGCTCACCACTAGCGGGATACAATGAGCAGTTCTTC
CDR3aa: CASSPLAGYNEQFF

j_gene: TRBJ2-3
d_gene: .
abundance: .
v_gene: TRBV4-3
CDR3nt: TGCGCCAGCAGCCAAGATCGGGCTAGAGTAGATACGCAGTATTTT
CDR3aa: CASSQDRARVDTQYF

j_gene: TRBJ2-7
d_gene: .
abundance: once
v_gene: TRBV7-9
CDR3nt: TGTGCCAGCAGTTTAACGGAAGGTTTCCTCTCCTACGAGCAGTACTTC
CDR3aa: CASSLTEGFLSYEQYF

j_gene: TRBJ2-3
d_gene: TRBD2
abundance: once
v_gene: TRBV14
CDR3nt: TGTGCCAGCAGCCCCAGCGGGAGGACGCAGTATTTT
CDR3aa: CASSPSGRTQYF

j_gene: TRBJ2-3
d_gene: .
abundance: .
v_gene: TRBV28
CDR3nt: TGTGCCAGCACGCCAGGGAGGTACACAGATACGCAGTATTTT
CDR3aa: CASTPGRYTDTQYF

j_gene: TRBJ2-3
d_gene: .
abundance: .
v_gene: TRBV10-3
CDR3nt: TGTGCCATCAGTGAGTCGATCAGTAGGCTACGCGATACGCAGTATTTT
CDR3aa: CAISESISRLRDTQYF

j_gene: TRBJ1-1
d_gene: TRBD1
abundance: .
v_gene: TRBV7-3
CDR3nt: TGTGCCAGCAGCTTGACAGGGGGCACTGAAGCTTTCTTT
CDR3aa: CASSLTGGTEAFF

j_gene: TRBJ2-2
d_gene: .
abundance: .
v_gene: TRBV6-6
CDR3nt: TGTGCCAGCAGTTACTCCCTTGAGGCCGGGGAGCTGTTTTTT
CDR3aa: CASSYSLEAGELFF

j_gene: TRBJ2-1
d_gene: .
abundance: .
v_gene: TRBV11-2
CDR3nt: TGTGCCAGCAGCCCGGCGGGGAGCTCCTACAATGAGCAGTTCTTC
CDR3aa: CASSPAGSSYNEQFF

j_gene: TRBJ2-7
d_gene: TRBD2
abundance: .
v_gene: TRBV4-1
CDR3nt: TGCGCCAGCGCCTTAGCGGGAGCTTACGAGCAGTACTTC
CDR3aa: CASALAGAYEQYF

j_gene: TRBJ2-5
d_gene: .
abundance: .
v_gene: TRBV19
CDR3nt: TGTGCCAGTAGTAATCGCGACATAGAAGAGACCCAGTACTTC
CDR3aa: CASSNRDIEETQYF

j_gene: TRBJ2-3
d_gene: TRBD2
abundance: .
v_gene: TRBV12-5
CDR3nt: TGTGCTAGTGGTTTGGGAGCGGGAGACAACACAGATACGCAGTATTTT
CDR3aa: CASGLGAGDNTDTQYF

j_gene: TRBJ1-2
d_gene: .
abundance: .
v_gene: TRBV19
CDR3nt: TGTGCCAGTAGTATAGTCTGGGGTTCGGACTATGGCTACACCTTC
CDR3aa: CASSIVWGSDYGYTF

j_gene: TRBJ2-3
d_gene: .
abundance: .
v_gene: TRBV5-1
CDR3nt: TGCGCCAGCAGCTTGGCGGTCACAGATACGCAGTATTTT
CDR3aa: CASSLAVTDTQYF

j_gene: TRBJ1-5
d_gene: .
abundance: .
v_gene: TRBV5-6
CDR3nt: TGTGCCAGCAGCTACCGGACAGCTTACAATCAGCCCCAGCATTTT
CDR3aa: CASSYRTAYNQPQHF

j_gene: TRBJ2-7
d_gene: TRBD2
abundance: once
v_gene: TRBV28
CDR3nt: TGTGCCAGCAGTTTTTGGGGGGAGGGCCTATACGAGCAGTACTTC
CDR3aa: CASSFWGEGLYEQYF

j_gene: TRBJ2-5
d_gene: .
abundance: .
v_gene: TRBV29-1
CDR3nt: TGCAGCGTTGAGGGGGGTGTTTTGGAGACCCAGTACTTC
CDR3aa: CSVEGGVLETQYF

j_gene: TRBJ1-2
d_gene: .
abundance: .
v_gene: TRBV23-1
CDR3nt: TGCGCCAGCAGTCAATGTCGGAACCAGACCCCCTTCTATGGCTACACCTTC
CDR3aa: CASSQCRNQTPFYGYTF

j_gene: TRBJ2-6
d_gene: .
abundance: .
v_gene: TRBV30
CDR3nt: TGTGCCTGGAGGGTGGGGCAGGGGGGGCCCGGGGCCAACGTCCTGACTTTC
CDR3aa: CAWRVGQGGPGANVLTF

j_gene: TRBJ2-6
d_gene: TRBD1
abundance: once
v_gene: TRBV29-1
CDR3nt: TGCAGCGTTCCGGGACAGGAGTTCTCTGGGGCCAACGTCCTGACTTTC
CDR3aa: CSVPGQEFSGANVLTF

j_gene: TRBJ1-1
d_gene: .
abundance: .
v_gene: TRBV6-5
CDR3nt: TGTGCCAGCACCGGAACAGGGTTGGGCACTGAAGCTTTCTTT
CDR3aa: CASTGTGLGTEAFF

j_gene: TRBJ1-1
d_gene: .
abundance: .
v_gene: TRBV29-1
CDR3nt: TGCAGCGTTGAGAGGGACCTGAGGGCTTTCTTT
CDR3aa: CSVERDLRAFF

j_gene: TRBJ2-7
d_gene: TRBD2
abundance: .
v_gene: TRBV7-6
CDR3nt: TGTGCCAGCAGCTCACAAAAGGTAACGACTAGCGGAAGCTCCTACGAGCAGTACTTC
CDR3aa: CASSSQKVTTSGSSYEQYF

j_gene: TRBJ2-3
d_gene: TRBD2
abundance: .
v_gene: TRBV15
CDR3nt: TGTGCCACCAGCAGAGCGGGAGGGCCAGATACGCAGTATTTT
CDR3aa: CATSRAGGPDTQYF

j_gene: TRBJ1-3
d_gene: .
abundance: few
v_gene: TRBV7-2
CDR3nt: TGTGCCAGCAGCTTAAGAGGGGGCTCTGGAAACACCATATATTTT
CDR3aa: CASSLRGGSGNTIYF

j_gene: TRBJ2-1
d_gene: TRBD1
abundance: .
v_gene: TRBV15
CDR3nt: TGTGCCACCAGCAGAGGACAGGGGGGCAATGAGCAGTTCTTC
CDR3aa: CATSRGQGGNEQFF

j_gene: TRBJ1-4
d_gene: TRBD1
abundance: .
v_gene: TRBV15
CDR3nt: TGTGCCACCAGCAGACGACAGGGGGTAGGGGAAAAACTGTTTTTT
CDR3aa: CATSRRQGVGEKLFF

j_gene: TRBJ1-2
d_gene: .
abundance: .
v_gene: TRBV7-9
CDR3nt: TGTGCCAGCAGCTTGTTGGGAAGGGCGGGTGGCTACACCTTC
CDR3aa: CASSLLGRAGGYTF

j_gene: TRBJ1-1
d_gene: .
abundance: .
v_gene: TRBV5-6
CDR3nt: TGTGCCAGCAGCTTGCGTGGGGCAAGTGAAGCTTTCTTT
CDR3aa: CASSLRGASEAFF

j_gene: TRBJ2-3
d_gene: TRBD2
abundance: once
v_gene: TRBV29-1
CDR3nt: TGCAGCGCCCTAATCCGGACTAGCGGGGCTAGCACAGATACGCAGTATTTT
CDR3aa: CSALIRTSGASTDTQYF

j_gene: TRBJ2-3
d_gene: .
abundance: .
v_gene: TRBV9
CDR3nt: TGTGCCAGCAGCAATATAGGACAGACCACAGATACGCAGTATTTT
CDR3aa: CASSNIGQTTDTQYF

j_gene: TRBJ2-3
d_gene: TRBD2
abundance: .
v_gene: TRBV4-2
CDR3nt: TGTGCCAGCAGCCAGGACCCAGCGGGAGGCGTCGCAGATACGCAGTATTTT
CDR3aa: CASSQDPAGGVADTQYF

j_gene: TRBJ2-1
d_gene: .
abundance: .
v_gene: TRBV9
CDR3nt: TGTGCCAGCAGCGGCCGGGACTTTACCTACAATGAGCAGTTCTTC
CDR3aa: CASSGRDFTYNEQFF

j_gene: TRBJ2-2
d_gene: .
abundance: .
v_gene: TRBV10-1
CDR3nt: TGCGCCACCCGTCGGGACCCGAACACCGGGGAGCTGTTTTTT
CDR3aa: CATRRDPNTGELFF

j_gene: TRBJ2-1
d_gene: TRBD1
abundance: .
v_gene: TRBV28
CDR3nt: TGTGCCAGCAGCTTGACATCGGACAGGAGGATCGGCAATGAGCAGTTCTTC
CDR3aa: CASSLTSDRRIGNEQFF

j_gene: TRBJ1-2
d_gene: TRBD1
abundance: .
v_gene: TRBV6-1
CDR3nt: TGTGCCAGCAACCAGGACAGGCGCTATGGCTACACCTTC
CDR3aa: CASNQDRRYGYTF